This T cell receptor (beta chain) was identified in a study of T cells in localized non-small cell lung cancer. Only one count was recorded for this clone. Its antigen is unidentified. Findings and caveats of the study: Heterogeneity cannot be ruled out, as sequencing used one tumor region only. Adjacent lung had a median about 57 of the 100 largest tumor clones. Uninvolved adjacent lung showed higher T cell clonality than tumor. A denser population of T cells in blood accompanied longer overall survival.

TCRdb's table, derived via immunoSEQ multiplex PCR, lists solely in-frame clones and lacks some. The repertoire includes under 50,000 clones, about nine tenths of them detected once, and over 5.5% sits in the top ten. V lost 8 bases and J lost 0, with 14 bases in between. CDR1 is GTSNPN, CDR2 SVGIG, per germline (reference sequence). This CDR3 is built from 13 residues. The rearrangement joins TRBV30 to TRBJ2-7, with D possibly matching TRBD2 (5 bases). Sample: peripheral blood mononuclear cells, taken before any cancer treatment. The source is a male donor at least 60 years old with stage II lung adenocarcinoma. The CDR3: CAHARGSSYEQYF. DNA for the CDR3: TGTGCCCACGCCAGAGGGAGCTCCTACGAGCAGTACTTC.